This T cell receptor (beta chain) was retrieved from a study of lymphopenia after photon versus proton radiotherapy. The CDR3 sequence is 12 residues long. V dropped 4 bases and J dropped 2 bases, with 0 bases sitting between them. Germline V lookup: CDR1 LNHDA, CDR2 SQIVND (reference sequence). Assay: immunoSEQ multiplex PCR; the TCRdb copy retains only in-frame clones and omits some. Here the sample spans 70,000 or so clones, approximately 90% being singletons. The sequence was obtained from a woman between 65 and 79 years old with pancreatic cancer. The source was peripheral blood, collected from a patient treated with photon-based radiotherapy. The V call is TRBV19, the J call TRBJ2-6; D remains unclear. CDR3 sequence (DNA): TGTGCCAGTAGTACTGGGGCCAACGTCCTGACTTTC. Its protein is CASSTGANVLTF. Full variable domain (rest looked up from reference TRBV19 and TRBJ2-6): DGGITQSPKYLFRKEGQNVTLSCEQNLNHDAMYWYRQDPGQGLRLIYYSQIVNDFQKGDIAEGYSVSREKKESFPLTVTSAQKNPTAFYLCASSTGANVLTFGAGSRLTVL.